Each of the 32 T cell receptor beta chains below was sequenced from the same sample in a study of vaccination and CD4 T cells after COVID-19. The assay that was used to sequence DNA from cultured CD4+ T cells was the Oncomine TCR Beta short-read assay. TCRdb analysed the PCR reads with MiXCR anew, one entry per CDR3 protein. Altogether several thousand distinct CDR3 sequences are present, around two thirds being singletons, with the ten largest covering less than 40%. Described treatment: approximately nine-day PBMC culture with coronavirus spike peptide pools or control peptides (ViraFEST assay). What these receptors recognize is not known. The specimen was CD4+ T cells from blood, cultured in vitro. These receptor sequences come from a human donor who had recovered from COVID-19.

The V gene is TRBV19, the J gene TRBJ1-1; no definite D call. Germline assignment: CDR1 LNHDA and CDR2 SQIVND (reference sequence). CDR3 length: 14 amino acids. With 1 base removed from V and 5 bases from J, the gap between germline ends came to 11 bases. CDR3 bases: TGTGCCAGTAGTATAGGACAAAAAGGAACTGAAGCTTTCTTT. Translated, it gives CASSIGQKGTEAFF.

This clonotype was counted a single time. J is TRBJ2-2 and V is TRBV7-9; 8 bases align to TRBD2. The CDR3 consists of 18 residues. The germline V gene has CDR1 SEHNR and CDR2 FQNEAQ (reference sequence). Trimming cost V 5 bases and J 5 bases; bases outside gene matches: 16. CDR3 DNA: TGTGCCAGCAGCCCACCGTTTAGGGTAGCGGGGAGGACCGGGGAGCTGTTTTTT. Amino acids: CASSPPFRVAGRTGELFF.

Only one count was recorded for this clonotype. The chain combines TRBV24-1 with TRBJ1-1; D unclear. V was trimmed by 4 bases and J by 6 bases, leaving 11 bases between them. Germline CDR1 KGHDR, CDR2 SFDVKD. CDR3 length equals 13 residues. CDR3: CATSDPWTAEAFF. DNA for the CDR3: TGTGCCACCAGTGACCCCTGGACCGCTGAAGCTTTCTTT.

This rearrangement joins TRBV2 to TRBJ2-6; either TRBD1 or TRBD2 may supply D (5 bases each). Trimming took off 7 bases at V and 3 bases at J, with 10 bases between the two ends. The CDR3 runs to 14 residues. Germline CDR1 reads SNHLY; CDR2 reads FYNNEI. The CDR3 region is CASIREYGANVLTF. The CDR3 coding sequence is TGTGCCAGCATCAGGGAGTATGGGGCCAACGTCCTGACTTTC.

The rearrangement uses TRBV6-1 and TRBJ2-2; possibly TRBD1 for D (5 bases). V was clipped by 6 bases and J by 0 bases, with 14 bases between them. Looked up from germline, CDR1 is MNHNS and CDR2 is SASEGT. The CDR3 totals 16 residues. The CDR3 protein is CASRGAARANTGELFF. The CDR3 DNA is TGTGCCAGCAGAGGGGCGGCCAGAGCGAACACCGGGGAGCTGTTTTTT.

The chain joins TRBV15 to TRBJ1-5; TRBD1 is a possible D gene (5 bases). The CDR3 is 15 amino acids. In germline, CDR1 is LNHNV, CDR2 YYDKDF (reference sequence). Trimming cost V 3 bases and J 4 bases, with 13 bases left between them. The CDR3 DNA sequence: TGTGCCACCAGCAGGAGCCCTGGGGGTAATCAGCCCCAGCATTTT. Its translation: CATSRSPGGNQPQHF.

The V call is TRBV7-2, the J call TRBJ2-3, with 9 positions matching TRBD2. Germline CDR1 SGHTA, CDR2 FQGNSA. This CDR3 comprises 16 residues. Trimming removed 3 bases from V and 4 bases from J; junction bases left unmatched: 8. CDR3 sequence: CASSFVGGGAADTQYF. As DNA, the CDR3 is TGTGCCAGCAGCTTTGTCGGCGGGGGGGCCGCAGATACGCAGTATTTT.

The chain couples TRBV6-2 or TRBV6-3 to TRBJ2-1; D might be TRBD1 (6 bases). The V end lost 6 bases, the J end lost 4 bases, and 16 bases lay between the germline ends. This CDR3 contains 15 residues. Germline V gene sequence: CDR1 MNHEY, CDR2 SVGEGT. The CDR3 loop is CASSTRTGRYNEQFF. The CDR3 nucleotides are TGTGCCAGCAGCACACGTACAGGGCGGTACAATGAGCAGTTCTTC.

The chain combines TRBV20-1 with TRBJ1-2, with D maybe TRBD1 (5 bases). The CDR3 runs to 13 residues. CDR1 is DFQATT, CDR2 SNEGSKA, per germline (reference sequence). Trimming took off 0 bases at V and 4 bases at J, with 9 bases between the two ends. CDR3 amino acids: CSARDLGGYGYTF. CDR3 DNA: TGCAGTGCTAGAGATCTGGGGGGCTATGGCTACACCTTC.

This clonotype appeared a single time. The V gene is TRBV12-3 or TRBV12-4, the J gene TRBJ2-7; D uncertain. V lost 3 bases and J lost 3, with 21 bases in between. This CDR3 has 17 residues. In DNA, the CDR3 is TGTGCCAGCAGTTTCATGGGCTGGGGTGGGGTAAACTACGAGCAGTACTTC. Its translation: CASSFMGWGGVNYEQYF.

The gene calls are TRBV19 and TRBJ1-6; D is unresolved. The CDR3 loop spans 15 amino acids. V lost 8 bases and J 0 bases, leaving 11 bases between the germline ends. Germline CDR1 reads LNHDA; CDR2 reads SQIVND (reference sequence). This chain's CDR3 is CASGSLSSYNSPLHF. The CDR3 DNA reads TGTGCCAGTGGCTCTCTAAGCTCCTATAATTCACCCCTCCACTTT.

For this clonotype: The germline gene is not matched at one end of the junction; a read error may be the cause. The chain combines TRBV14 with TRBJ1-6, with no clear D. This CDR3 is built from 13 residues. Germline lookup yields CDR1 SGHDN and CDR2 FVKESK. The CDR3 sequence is CASSPQYSSPLHF. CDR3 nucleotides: TGTGCCAGCAGCCCTCAATATAGTTCACCCCTCCACTTT.

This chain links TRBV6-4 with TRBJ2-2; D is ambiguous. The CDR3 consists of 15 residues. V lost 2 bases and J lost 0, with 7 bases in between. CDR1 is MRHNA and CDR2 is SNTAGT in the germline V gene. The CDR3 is CASSDQASNTGELFF. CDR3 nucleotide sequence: TGTGCCAGCAGTGACCAAGCCTCGAACACCGGGGAGCTGTTTTTT.

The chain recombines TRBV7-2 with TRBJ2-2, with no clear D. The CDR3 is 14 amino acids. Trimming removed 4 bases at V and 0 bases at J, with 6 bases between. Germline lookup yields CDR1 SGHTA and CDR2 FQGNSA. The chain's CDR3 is CASSSYTNTGELFF. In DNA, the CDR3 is TGTGCCAGCAGCTCTTACACGAACACCGGGGAGCTGTTTTTT.

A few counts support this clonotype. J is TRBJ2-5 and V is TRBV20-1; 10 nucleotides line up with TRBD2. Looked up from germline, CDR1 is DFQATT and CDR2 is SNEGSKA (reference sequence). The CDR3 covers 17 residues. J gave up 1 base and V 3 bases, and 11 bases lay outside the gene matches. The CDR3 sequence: CSASNWLAGESQETQYF. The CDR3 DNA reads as TGCAGTGCTAGTAATTGGCTAGCGGGAGAAAGCCAAGAGACCCAGTACTTC.

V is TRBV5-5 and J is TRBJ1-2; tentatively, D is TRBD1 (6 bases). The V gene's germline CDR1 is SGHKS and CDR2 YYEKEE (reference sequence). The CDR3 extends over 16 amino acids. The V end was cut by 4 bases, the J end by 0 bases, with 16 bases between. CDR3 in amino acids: CASSVQGGGANYGYTF. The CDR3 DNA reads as TGTGCCAGCAGCGTACAGGGAGGGGGTGCTAACTATGGCTACACCTTC.

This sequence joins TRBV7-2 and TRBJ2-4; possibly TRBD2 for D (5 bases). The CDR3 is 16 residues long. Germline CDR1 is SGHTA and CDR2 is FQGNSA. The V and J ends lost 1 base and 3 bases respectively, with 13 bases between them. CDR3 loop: CASSLVGLGGKNIQYF. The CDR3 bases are TGTGCCAGCAGCTTAGTAGGCTTAGGAGGCAAAAACATTCAGTACTTC.

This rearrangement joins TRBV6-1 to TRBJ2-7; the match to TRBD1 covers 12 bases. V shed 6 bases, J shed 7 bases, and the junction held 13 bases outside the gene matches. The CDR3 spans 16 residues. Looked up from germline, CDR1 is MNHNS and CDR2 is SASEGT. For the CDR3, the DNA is TGTGCCAGCAGCCGGGACAGGGGGCTGGAAGGCGGGGAGCAGTACTTC. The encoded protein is CASSRDRGLEGGEQYF.

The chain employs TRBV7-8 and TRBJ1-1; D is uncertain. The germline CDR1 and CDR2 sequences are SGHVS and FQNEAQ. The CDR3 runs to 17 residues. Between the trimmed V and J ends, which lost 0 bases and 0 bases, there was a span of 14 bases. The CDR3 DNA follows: TGTGCCAGCAGCTTAGCCTTCCGGGCTAGAATGAACACTGAAGCTTTCTTT. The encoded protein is CASSLAFRARMNTEAFF.

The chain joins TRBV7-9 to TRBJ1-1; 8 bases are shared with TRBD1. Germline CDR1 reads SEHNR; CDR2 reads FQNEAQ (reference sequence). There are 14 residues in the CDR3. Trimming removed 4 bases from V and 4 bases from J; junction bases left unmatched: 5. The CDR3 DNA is TGTGCCAGCAGCTCAGGGGGCTTGGGCACTGAAGCTTTCTTT. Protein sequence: CASSSGGLGTEAFF.

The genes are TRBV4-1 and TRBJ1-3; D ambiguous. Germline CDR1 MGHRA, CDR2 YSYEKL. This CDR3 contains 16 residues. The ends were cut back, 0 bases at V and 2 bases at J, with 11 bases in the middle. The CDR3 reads CASSQDPPQAGNTIYF. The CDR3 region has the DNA TGCGCCAGCAGCCAAGACCCCCCCCAGGCTGGAAACACCATATATTTT.

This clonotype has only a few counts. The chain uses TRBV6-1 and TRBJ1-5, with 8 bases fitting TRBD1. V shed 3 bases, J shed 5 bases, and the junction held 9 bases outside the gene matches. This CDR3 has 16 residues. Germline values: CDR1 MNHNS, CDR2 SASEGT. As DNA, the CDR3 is TGTGCCAGCAGTGATGCAGCCGGGACAGGAGATCAGCCCCAGCATTTT. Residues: CASSDAAGTGDQPQHF.

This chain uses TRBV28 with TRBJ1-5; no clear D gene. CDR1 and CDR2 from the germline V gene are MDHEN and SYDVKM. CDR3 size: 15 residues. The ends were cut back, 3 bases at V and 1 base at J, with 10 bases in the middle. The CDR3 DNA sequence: TGTGCCAGCAGTTTGGGATTCCCAAGCAATCAGCCCCAGCATTTT. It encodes CASSLGFPSNQPQHF.

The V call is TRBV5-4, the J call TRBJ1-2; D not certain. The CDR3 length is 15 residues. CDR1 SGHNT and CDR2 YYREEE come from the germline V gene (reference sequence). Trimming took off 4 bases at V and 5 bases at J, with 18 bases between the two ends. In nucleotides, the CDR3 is TGTGCCAGCAGCCCGGCGGGGATCGTACCTTATGGCTACACCTTC. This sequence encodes CASSPAGIVPYGYTF.

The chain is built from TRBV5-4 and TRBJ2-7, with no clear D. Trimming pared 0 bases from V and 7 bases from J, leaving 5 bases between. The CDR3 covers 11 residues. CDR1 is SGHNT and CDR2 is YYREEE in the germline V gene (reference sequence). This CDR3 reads CASSLAEEQYF. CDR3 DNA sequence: TGTGCCAGCAGCTTGGCTGAGGAGCAGTACTTC.

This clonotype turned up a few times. CDR3 nucleotide sequence: TGTGCCAGCAGCTCGCGACCGGACGAGGCCCAGCATTTT. As protein: CASSSRPDEAQHF. The chain employs TRBV7-2 and TRBJ1-5; the D is unclear. Germline CDR1 and CDR2: SGHTA and FQGNSA. This CDR3 is 13 amino acids long. Trimming removed 4 bases from V and 11 bases from J, with 15 bases in between.

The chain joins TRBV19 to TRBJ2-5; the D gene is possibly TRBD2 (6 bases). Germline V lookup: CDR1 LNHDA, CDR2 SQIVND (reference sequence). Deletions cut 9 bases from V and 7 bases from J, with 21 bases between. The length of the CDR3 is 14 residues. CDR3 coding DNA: TGTGCCAGCTCCAATTCTCGGGGGATAAGGACCCAGTACTTC. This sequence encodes CASSNSRGIRTQYF.

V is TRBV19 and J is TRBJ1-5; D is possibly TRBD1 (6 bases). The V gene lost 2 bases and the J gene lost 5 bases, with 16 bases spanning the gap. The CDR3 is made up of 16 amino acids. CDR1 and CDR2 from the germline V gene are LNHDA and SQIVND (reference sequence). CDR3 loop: CASSILGEGVHQPQHF. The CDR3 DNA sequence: TGTGCCAGTAGTATACTGGGGGAGGGGGTCCATCAGCCCCAGCATTTT.

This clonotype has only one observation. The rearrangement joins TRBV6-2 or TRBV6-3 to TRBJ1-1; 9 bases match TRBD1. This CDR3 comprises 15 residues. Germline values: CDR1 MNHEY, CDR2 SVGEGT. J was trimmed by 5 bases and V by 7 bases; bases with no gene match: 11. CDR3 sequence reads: CASTYAGQGRTEAFF. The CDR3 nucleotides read TGTGCCAGCACCTACGCCGGACAGGGGAGGACTGAAGCTTTCTTT.

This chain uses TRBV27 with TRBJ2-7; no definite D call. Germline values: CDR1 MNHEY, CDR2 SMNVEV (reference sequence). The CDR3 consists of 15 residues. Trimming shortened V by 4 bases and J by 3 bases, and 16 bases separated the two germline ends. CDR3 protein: CASSSPFAGRYEQYF. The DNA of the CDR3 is TGTGCCAGCAGTTCCCCATTTGCTGGCCGCTACGAGCAGTACTTC.

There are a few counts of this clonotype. CDR3 nucleotides: TGCAGTGCTAGTGGTGACTGGGCAAACGCCCAGTACTTC. Its translation is CSASGDWANAQYF. The chain couples TRBV20-1 to TRBJ2-5; D unclear. The CDR3 is 13 amino acids. The germline CDR1 and CDR2 sequences are DFQATT and SNEGSKA (reference sequence). V lost 3 bases and J 9 bases, leaving 17 bases between the germline ends.

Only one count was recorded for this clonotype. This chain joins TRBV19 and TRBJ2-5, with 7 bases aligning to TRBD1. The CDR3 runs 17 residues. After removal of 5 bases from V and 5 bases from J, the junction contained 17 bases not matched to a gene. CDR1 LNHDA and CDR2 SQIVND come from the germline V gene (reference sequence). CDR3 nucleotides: TGTGCCAGTAGTCCCACCGGACAGGTTAAACGTGGGGAGACCCAGTACTTC. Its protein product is CASSPTGQVKRGETQYF.